This TCR beta chain appears in the sequencing data of a study of T cell changes during pregnancy in multiple sclerosis (dated by TCRdb to about 2019). About the study as a whole: The study examined how the T cell repertoire changed over the course of pregnancy in women with multiple sclerosis.

The method behind the library was the immunoSEQ multiplex PCR assay. In TCRdb, the immuneACCESS table is reduced to in-frame sequences with V and J assigned. These tables do not hold every clone; where another copy was compared, an unresolved V gene accounts for under half, and the others remain unexplained. The sample has more than 80,000 clones on record, about 90% of them singletons. 1.6% of the sample belongs to the ten largest clones. Details on this clone: Its antigen specificity is not known. It has no much larger one-base neighbor in the sample; base qualities were not kept.

The germline V gene (reference sequence) supplies CDR1 SGHNT and CDR2 YYREEE. Compared with germline, V lacks 4 bases and J lacks 4 bases; bases without a gene match: 6. The CDR3 covers 16 residues, taking in both the cysteine and the phenylalanine. Only the CDR3 part of the read is kept: 48 bases, read in frame from the first base. Sequences were derived from peripheral blood, sampled before pregnancy. This TCR derives from a female donor with multiple sclerosis, enrolled in a pregnancy study. Recombination linked TRBV5-4 to TRBJ1-6; TRBD1 aligns with 9 central bases. CDR3 loop: CASSLTGGAYNSPLHF. The nucleotide sequence is TGTGCCAGCAGCCTCACAGGGGGCGCTTATAATTCACCCCTCCACTTT.